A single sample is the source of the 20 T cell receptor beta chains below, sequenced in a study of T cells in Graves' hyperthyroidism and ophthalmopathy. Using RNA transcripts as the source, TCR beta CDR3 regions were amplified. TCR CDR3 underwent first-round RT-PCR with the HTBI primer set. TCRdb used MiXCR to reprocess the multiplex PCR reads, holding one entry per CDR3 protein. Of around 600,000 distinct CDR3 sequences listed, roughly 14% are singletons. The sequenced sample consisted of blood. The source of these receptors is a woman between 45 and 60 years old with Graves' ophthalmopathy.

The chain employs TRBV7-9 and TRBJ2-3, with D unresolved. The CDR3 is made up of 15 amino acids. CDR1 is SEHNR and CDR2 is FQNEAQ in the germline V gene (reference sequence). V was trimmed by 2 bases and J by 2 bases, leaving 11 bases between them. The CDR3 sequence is CASSLTEDYTDTQYF. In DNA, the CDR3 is TGTGCCAGCAGCTTAACGGAAGATTACACAGATACGCAGTATTTT.

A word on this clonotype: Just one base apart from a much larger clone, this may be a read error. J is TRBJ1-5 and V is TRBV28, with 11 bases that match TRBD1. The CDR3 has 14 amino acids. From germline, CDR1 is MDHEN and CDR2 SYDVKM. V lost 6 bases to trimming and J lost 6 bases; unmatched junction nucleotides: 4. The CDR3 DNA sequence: TGTGCCAGCAGCCGGGACAGGGGGTTTCAGCCCCAGCATTTT. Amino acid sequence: CASSRDRGFQPQHF.

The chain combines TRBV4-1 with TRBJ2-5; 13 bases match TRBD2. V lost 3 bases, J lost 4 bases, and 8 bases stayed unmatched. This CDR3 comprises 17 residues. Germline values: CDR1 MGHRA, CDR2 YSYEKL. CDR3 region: CASSHWTSGSRPETQYF. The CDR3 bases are TGCGCCAGCAGCCATTGGACTAGCGGGAGTAGGCCAGAGACCCAGTACTTC.

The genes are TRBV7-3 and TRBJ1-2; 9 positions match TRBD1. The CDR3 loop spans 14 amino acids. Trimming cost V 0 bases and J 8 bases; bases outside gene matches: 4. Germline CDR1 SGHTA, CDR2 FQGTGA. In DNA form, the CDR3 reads TGTGCCAGCAGCTTAACGACAGGGGGGGGGGGCTACACCTTC. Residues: CASSLTTGGGGYTF.

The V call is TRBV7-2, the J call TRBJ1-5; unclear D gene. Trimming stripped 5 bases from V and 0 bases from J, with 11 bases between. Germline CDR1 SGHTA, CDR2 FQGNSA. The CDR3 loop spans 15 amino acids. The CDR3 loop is CASSREGFSNQPQHF. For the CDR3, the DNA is TGTGCCAGCAGCCGGGAGGGATTTAGCAATCAGCCCCAGCATTTT.

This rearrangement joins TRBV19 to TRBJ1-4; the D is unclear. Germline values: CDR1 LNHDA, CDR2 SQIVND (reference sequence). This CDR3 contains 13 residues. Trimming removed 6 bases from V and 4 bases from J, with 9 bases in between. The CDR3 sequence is CASRPTLNEKLFF. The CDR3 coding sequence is TGTGCCAGTAGACCCACTCTTAATGAAAAACTGTTTTTT.

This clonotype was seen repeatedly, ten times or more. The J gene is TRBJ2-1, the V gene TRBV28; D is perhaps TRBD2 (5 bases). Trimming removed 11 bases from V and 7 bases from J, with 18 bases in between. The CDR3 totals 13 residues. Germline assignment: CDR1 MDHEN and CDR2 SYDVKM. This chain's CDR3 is CAVLGLTGNEQFF. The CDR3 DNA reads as TGTGCCGTACTGGGCCTGACGGGGAATGAGCAGTTCTTC.

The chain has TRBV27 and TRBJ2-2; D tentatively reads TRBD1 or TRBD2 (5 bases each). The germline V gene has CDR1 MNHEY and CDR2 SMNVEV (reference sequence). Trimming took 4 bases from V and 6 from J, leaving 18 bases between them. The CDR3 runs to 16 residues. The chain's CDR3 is CASSSEGRNPPGELFF. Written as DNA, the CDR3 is TGTGCCAGCAGTTCAGAGGGGAGAAATCCCCCCGGGGAGCTGTTTTTT.

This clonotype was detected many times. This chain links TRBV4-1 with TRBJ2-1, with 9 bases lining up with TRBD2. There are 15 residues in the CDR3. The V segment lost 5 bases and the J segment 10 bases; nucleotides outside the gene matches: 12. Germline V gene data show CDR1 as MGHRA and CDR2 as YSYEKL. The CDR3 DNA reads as TGCGCCAGCAGCTCGGTCGCGGGAGGGCCCGACGAGCAGTTCTTC. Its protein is CASSSVAGGPDEQFF.

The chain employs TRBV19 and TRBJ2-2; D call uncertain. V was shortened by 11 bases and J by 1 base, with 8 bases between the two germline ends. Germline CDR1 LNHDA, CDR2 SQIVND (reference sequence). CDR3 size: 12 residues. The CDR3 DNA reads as TGTGCCGCAAGACAGAACACCGGGGAGCTGTTTTTT. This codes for CAARQNTGELFF.

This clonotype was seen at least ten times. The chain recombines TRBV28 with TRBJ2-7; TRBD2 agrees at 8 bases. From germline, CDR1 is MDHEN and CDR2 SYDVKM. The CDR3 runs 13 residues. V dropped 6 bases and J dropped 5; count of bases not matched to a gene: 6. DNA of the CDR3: TGTGCCAGCAGGCGAGCGGGAGACCACGAGCAGTACTTC. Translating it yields CASRRAGDHEQYF.

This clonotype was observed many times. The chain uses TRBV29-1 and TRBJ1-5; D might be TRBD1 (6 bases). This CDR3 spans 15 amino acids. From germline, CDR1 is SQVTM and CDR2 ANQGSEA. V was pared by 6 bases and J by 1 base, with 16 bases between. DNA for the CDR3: TGCAGCGTGGCCTCGGGGGCGGGCAGCAATCAGCCCCAGCATTTT. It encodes CSVASGAGSNQPQHF.

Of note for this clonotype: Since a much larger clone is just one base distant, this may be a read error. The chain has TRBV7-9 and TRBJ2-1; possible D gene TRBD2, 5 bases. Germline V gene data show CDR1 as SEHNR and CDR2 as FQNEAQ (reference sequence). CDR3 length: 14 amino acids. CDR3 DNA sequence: TGTGCCAGCAGTGAATTGGACTCCTACAGTGAGCAGTTCTTC. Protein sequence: CASSELDSYSEQFF.

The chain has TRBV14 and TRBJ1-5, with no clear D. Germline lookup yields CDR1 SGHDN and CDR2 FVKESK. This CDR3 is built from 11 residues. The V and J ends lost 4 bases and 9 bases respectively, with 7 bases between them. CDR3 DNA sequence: TGTGCCAGCAGCCCCGTAGGGCCCCAGCATTTT. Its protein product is CASSPVGPQHF.

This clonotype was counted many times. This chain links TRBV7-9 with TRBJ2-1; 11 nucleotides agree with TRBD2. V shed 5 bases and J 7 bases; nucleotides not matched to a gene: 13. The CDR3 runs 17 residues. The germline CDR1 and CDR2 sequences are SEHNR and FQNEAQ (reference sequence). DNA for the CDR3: TGTGCCAGCAGCCCCCGCTCGGTTAGCGGGAGGGGGAATGAGCAGTTCTTC. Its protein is CASSPRSVSGRGNEQFF.

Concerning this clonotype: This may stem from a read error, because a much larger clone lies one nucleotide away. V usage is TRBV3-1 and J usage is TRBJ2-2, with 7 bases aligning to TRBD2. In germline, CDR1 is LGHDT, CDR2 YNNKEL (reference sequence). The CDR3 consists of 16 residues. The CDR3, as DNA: TGTGCCAGCAGCCCCGGTCTAGCGGAGTACACCGGGGAGCCGTTTTTT. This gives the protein CASSPGLAEYTGEPFF.

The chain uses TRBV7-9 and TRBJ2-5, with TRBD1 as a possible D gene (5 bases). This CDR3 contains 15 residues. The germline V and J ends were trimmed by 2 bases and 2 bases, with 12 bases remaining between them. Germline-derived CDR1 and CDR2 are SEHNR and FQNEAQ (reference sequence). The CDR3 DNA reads TGTGCCAGCAGCTTATTGAGACAGATACAAGAGACCCAGTACTTC. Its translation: CASSLLRQIQETQYF. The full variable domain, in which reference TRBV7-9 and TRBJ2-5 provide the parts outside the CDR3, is DTGVSQNPRHKITKRGQNVTFRCDPISEHNRLYWYRQTLGQGPEFLTYFQNEAQLEKSRLLSDRFSAERPKGSFSTLEIQRTEQGDSAMYLCASSLLRQIQETQYFGPGTRLLVL.

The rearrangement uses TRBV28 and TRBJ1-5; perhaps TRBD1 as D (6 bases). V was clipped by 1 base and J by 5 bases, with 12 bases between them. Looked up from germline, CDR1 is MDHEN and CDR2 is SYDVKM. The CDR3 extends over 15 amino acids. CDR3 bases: TGTGCCAGCAGTTTATACACAGGGTCTCATCAGCCCCAGCATTTT. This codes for CASSLYTGSHQPQHF.

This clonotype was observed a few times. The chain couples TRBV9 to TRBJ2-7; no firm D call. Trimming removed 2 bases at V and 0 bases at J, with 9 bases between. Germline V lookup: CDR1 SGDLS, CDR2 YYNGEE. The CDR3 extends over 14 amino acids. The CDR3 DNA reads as TGTGCCAGCAGCGTTAGTGTCAACTCCTACGAGCAGTACTTC. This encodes CASSVSVNSYEQYF. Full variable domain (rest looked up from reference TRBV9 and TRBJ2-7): DSGVTQTPKHLITATGQRVTLRCSPRSGDLSVYWYQQSLDQGLQFLIQYYNGEERAKGNILERFSAQQFPDLHSELNLSSLELGDSALYFCASSVSVNSYEQYFGPGTRLTVT.

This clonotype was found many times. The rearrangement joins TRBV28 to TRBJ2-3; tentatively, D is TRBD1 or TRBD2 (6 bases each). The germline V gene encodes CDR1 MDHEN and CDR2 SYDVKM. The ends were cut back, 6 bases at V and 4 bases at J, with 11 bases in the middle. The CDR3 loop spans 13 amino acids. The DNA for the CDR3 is TGTGCCAGCAGCCATAGGGGGGCAGATACGCAGTATTTT. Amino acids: CASSHRGADTQYF.